A single T cell receptor (beta chain) is shown here with its context. No antigen is known for it. TCRdb's copy holds only in-frame clones and misses some; the assay was immunoSEQ multiplex PCR. The profile shows more than 35,000 clones, 76% of them singletons. These data come from a study of PD-1 blockade in classical Hodgkin lymphoma. Each and every patient relapsed after autologous stem cell transplantation, and patients got differing brentuximab vedotin exposure. Best responses fell into complete response, partial response or progressive disease. Points from the study as a whole: Patients starting nivolumab under 1 year after ASCT were excluded.

Germline trimming cut 4 bases from V and 0 bases from J; bases unmatched to any gene: 12. Germline CDR1 reads LNHNV; CDR2 reads YYDKDF (reference sequence). The CDR3 sequence is 19 residues long. The gene calls are TRBV15 and TRBJ2-1; 10 nucleotides agree with TRBD2. This clonotype was sampled from a human donor with classical Hodgkin lymphoma. The input for sequencing was peripheral blood mononuclear cells (PBMCs), taken before the second cycle of nivolumab. DNA for the CDR3: TGTGCCACCAGCACTCCCTTAGCGGGGGGCCTAAGCTCCTACAATGAGCAGTTCTTC. This sequence encodes CATSTPLAGGLSSYNEQFF.